This TCR beta chain was retrieved from a study of technical replicates of blood from several donors. Sequencing used immunoSEQ multiplex PCR; TCRdb keeps in-frame clones, though not all of them. This sample has 75,000 to 95,000 clones, with 95% found just once. The CDR3 loop spans 11 amino acids. Between the trimmed V and J ends, which lost 5 bases and 2 bases, there was a span of 3 bases. Per the germline V gene, CDR1 is KGHSH and CDR2 is LQKENI. This clone has only one observation. J is TRBJ2-5 and V is TRBV18; D is unclear. The receptor's source is a human donor in good health. The specimen was T cells isolated from PBMCs. In DNA form, the CDR3 reads TGTGCCAGCTCATCACAAGAGACCCAGTACTTC. Its protein product is CASSSQETQYF.